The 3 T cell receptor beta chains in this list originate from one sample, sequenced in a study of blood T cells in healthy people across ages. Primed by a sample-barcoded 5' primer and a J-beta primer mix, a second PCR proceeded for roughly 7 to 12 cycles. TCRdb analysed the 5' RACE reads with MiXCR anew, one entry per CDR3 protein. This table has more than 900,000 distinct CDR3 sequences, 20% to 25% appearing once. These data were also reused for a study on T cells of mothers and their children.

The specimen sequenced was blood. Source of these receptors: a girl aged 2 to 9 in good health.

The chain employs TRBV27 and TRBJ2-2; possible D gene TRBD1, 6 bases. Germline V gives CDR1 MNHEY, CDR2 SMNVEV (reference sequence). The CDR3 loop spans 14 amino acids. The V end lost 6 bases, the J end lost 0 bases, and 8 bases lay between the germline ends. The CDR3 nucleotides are TGTGCCAGCAGCTGGACAGCGAACACCGGGGAGCTGTTTTTT. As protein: CASSWTANTGELFF.

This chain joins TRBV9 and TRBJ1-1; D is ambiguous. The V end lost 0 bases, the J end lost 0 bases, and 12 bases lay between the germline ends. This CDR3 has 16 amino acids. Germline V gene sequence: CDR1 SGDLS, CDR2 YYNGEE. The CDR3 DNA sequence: TGTGCCAGCAGCGTAGGACCCGGAGGGTTGAACACTGAAGCTTTCTTT. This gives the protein CASSVGPGGLNTEAFF.

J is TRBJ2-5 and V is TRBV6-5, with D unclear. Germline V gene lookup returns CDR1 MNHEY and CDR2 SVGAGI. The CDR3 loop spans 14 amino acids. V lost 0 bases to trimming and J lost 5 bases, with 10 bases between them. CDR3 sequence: CASSYSLVGETQYF. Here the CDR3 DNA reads TGTGCCAGCAGTTACTCTCTGGTAGGGGAGACCCAGTACTTC.